The 30 T cell receptor beta chains listed next were all sequenced from one sample in a study of blood T cell repertoires in COVID-19 (dated by TCRdb to the early 2020s). The library was obtained by the immunoSEQ multiplex PCR assay. The immuneACCESS repertoire file appears here via TCRdb, limited to in-frame rearrangements. These files lack a portion of the clones; in checked studies, under half of the deficit traces to unresolved V genes, and the cause of the others is not known. In this sample the table shows about 270,000 clones, 82% of which occur a single time. The ten top clones hold roughly 3.1% of the sample. The specimen sequenced was peripheral blood. The receptor set was obtained from a woman aged 18-29 years with acute or convalescent COVID-19.

Turning to this clone: One end of the junction is discordant with germline, which a read error may explain. V gene TRBV20-1 combines with J gene TRBJ2-7; 11 bases align to TRBD2. The CDR3 runs to 10 residues. CDR1 and CDR2 from the germline V gene are DFQATT and SNEGSKA (reference sequence). CDR3 residues: CSALAGGPLF. The CDR3 nucleotides read TGCAGTGCTTTAGCGGGAGGGCCTCTCTTC.

The chain links TRBV19 to TRBJ1-3; D ambiguous. Trimming took 3 bases from V and 3 from J, leaving 12 bases between them. Germline V gene data show CDR1 as LNHDA and CDR2 as SQIVND (reference sequence). The CDR3 contains 15 residues. The CDR3 coding sequence is TGTGCCAGTAGTATCGTCCCCGTCTATGGAAACACCATATATTTT. It codes for CASSIVPVYGNTIYF.

The V and J genes are TRBV9 and TRBJ2-3; 7 nucleotides match TRBD1. The CDR3 totals 14 residues. Germline V gene lookup returns CDR1 SGDLS and CDR2 YYNGEE. V lost 1 base to trimming and J lost 6 bases; unmatched junction nucleotides: 5. The CDR3 is CASSVTTGADTQYF. For the CDR3, the DNA is TGTGCCAGCAGCGTAACCACAGGGGCCGATACGCAGTATTTT.

The chain uses TRBV2 and TRBJ1-5; D is undetermined. V was cut by 4 bases and J by 2 bases, with 3 bases left in between. CDR3 length equals 12 residues. Germline CDR1 and CDR2: SNHLY and FYNNEI. CDR3 in amino acids: CASSAGNQPQHF. The CDR3 DNA is TGTGCCAGCAGTGCGGGCAATCAGCCCCAGCATTTT.

This clone was recorded a few times. The gene calls are TRBV4-1 and TRBJ1-1; maybe TRBD1 (6 bases). Trimming stripped 5 bases from V and 12 bases from J, with 13 bases between. Germline loops: CDR1 MGHRA, CDR2 YSYEKL. This CDR3 has 11 residues. CDR3 sequence reads: CASSSSGVTFF. The CDR3 region has the DNA TGCGCCAGCAGCTCATCAGGGGTCACTTTCTTT.

The chain links TRBV20-1 to TRBJ2-1, with a possible D match to TRBD2 (5 bases). Germline-derived CDR1 and CDR2 are DFQATT and SNEGSKA (reference sequence). The V end lost 4 bases, the J end lost 10 bases, and 11 bases lay between the germline ends. The CDR3 runs 11 residues. CDR3 protein: CSATTRPEQFF. The DNA of the CDR3 is TGCAGTGCTACAACTAGGCCCGAGCAGTTCTTC.

CDR3 DNA sequence: TGCAGCGCGGACAGGGCGAGGGGGATGAACACTGAAGCTTTCTTT. The encoded protein is CSADRARGMNTEAFF. This chain connects TRBV29-1 to TRBJ1-1, with 8 bases identical to TRBD1. The CDR3 spans 15 residues. Germline trimming cut 7 bases from V and 0 bases from J; bases unmatched to any gene: 10. Germline assignment: CDR1 SQVTM and CDR2 ANQGSEA.

V is TRBV3-1 (or the pseudogene TRBV3-2) and J is TRBJ2-3; weak D call: TRBD1 (5 bases). This CDR3 region has 14 residues. Germline-derived CDR1 and CDR2 are LGHDT and YNNKEL (reference sequence). V lost 1 base, J lost 2 bases, and 7 bases lay in between. Written as DNA, the CDR3 is TGTGCCAGCAGCCAAGCAGGGTCCACAGATACGCAGTATTTT. The encoded protein is CASSQAGSTDTQYF.

With respect to this clone: The same CDR3 can be traced to other DNA sequences in this sample. V usage is TRBV12-3 or TRBV12-4 and J usage is TRBJ2-5; possible D gene TRBD2, 5 bases. V lost 5 bases, J lost 5 bases, and 6 bases lay in between. The CDR3 runs 11 residues. The CDR3 sequence: CASSPGETQYF. In DNA, the CDR3 is TGTGCCAGCAGTCCGGGGGAGACCCAGTACTTC.

The chain combines TRBV14 with TRBJ1-1, with TRBD1 identical over 9 bases. The CDR3 has 17 residues. Looked up from germline, CDR1 is SGHDN and CDR2 is FVKESK. Trimming took 2 bases from V and 3 from J; bases not matched to a gene: 10. CDR3 residues: CASSQRTDRGGHTEAFF. The CDR3 DNA reads TGTGCCAGCAGCCAACGAACGGACAGGGGAGGTCACACTGAAGCTTTCTTT.

The chain is built from TRBV28 and TRBJ2-1, with 12 bases identical to TRBD2. This CDR3 region has 12 residues. Germline CDR1 is MDHEN and CDR2 is SYDVKM. The V and J ends lost 6 bases and 9 bases, in that order; junction bases with no gene match: 0. The CDR3 is CASRTSGGEQFF. CDR3 sequence (DNA): TGTGCCAGCAGGACTAGCGGGGGTGAGCAGTTCTTC.

This clone has a handful of counts. The rearrangement links TRBV4-1 to TRBJ1-5; D is possibly TRBD1 (5 bases). Between the trimmed V and J ends, which lost 0 bases and 5 bases, there was a span of 17 bases. The germline gives CDR1 MGHRA, CDR2 YSYEKL. The CDR3 is 17 residues long. As DNA, the CDR3 is TGCGCCAGCAGCCAAGATTATCGGGACCGGGGGGATCAGCCCCAGCATTTT. Protein sequence: CASSQDYRDRGDQPQHF.

This chain joins TRBV9 and TRBJ2-6; D might be TRBD1 (6 bases). The CDR3 extends over 17 amino acids. Trimming left V 4 bases short and J 0 bases short, with 14 bases between. Germline loops: CDR1 SGDLS, CDR2 YYNGEE. The CDR3 sequence: CASSIRQASSGANVLTF. The DNA for the CDR3 is TGTGCCAGCAGCATCCGACAGGCCTCCTCTGGGGCCAACGTCCTGACTTTC.

The gene calls are TRBV28 and TRBJ2-4; 7 nucleotides line up with TRBD2. Germline-derived CDR1 and CDR2 are MDHEN and SYDVKM. This CDR3 comprises 16 residues. V lost 4 bases and J lost 0; bases outside the gene matches: 6. CDR3 coding DNA: TGTGCCAGCAGTTCAACTAGCGTACTAGCCAAAAACATTCAGTACTTC. Translating it yields CASSSTSVLAKNIQYF.

The chain combines TRBV6-5 with TRBJ2-6, with D possibly being TRBD2 (5 bases). The CDR3 runs 16 residues. The germline V gene encodes CDR1 MNHEY and CDR2 SVGAGI. V was clipped by 2 bases and J by 0 bases, with 8 bases between them. CDR3 sequence: CASSYQDYSGANVLTF. In nucleotides, the CDR3 is TGTGCCAGCAGTTACCAAGACTACTCTGGGGCCAACGTCCTGACTTTC.

The rearrangement links TRBV20-1 to TRBJ2-5; unclear D gene. This CDR3 region has 11 residues. Germline CDR1 and CDR2: DFQATT and SNEGSKA (reference sequence). Trimming cost V 6 bases and J 4 bases, with 9 bases left between them. DNA for the CDR3: TGCAGTGCCAACCTACGAGAGACCCAGTACTTC. This encodes CSANLRETQYF.

This clone came up a few times. This chain uses TRBV5-4 with TRBJ1-2; 9 bases align to TRBD1. Germline V lookup: CDR1 SGHNT, CDR2 YYREEE (reference sequence). V was pared by 4 bases and J by 3 bases, with 7 bases of the junction left unmatched. The CDR3 length is 15 residues. The CDR3 protein is CASSPWDREDYGYTF. The CDR3 coding sequence is TGTGCCAGCAGCCCGTGGGACAGGGAGGACTATGGCTACACCTTC.

The rearrangement links TRBV28 to TRBJ1-5; D is unresolved. This CDR3 region has 15 residues. The germline V and J ends were trimmed by 3 bases and 0 bases, with 9 bases remaining between them. Per germline, CDR1 MDHEN and CDR2 SYDVKM. The CDR3 bases are TGTGCCAGCAGTTTCCCCCTCCCTAGCAATCAGCCCCAGCATTTT. Protein: CASSFPLPSNQPQHF. The full variable domain, with the rest looked up from reference TRBV28 and TRBJ1-5, is DVKVTQSSRYLVKRTGEKVFLECVQDMDHENMFWYRQDPGLGLRLIYFSYDVKMKEKGDIPEGYSVSREKKERFSLILESASTNQTSMYLCASSFPLPSNQPQHFGDGTRLSIL.

The gene calls are TRBV28 and TRBJ1-3, with 8 bases lining up with TRBD1. V lost 6 bases, J lost 7 bases, and 11 bases stayed unmatched. Germline assignment: CDR1 MDHEN and CDR2 SYDVKM. This CDR3 contains 15 residues. The DNA of the CDR3 is TGTGCCAGCAGCCGTGTCAGGGGGCTAGGGAACACCATATATTTT. Its translation is CASSRVRGLGNTIYF.

The rearrangement links TRBV5-1 to TRBJ1-4; 10 nucleotides align to TRBD1. CDR3 length: 13 residues. Germline V gene sequence: CDR1 SGHRS, CDR2 YFSETQ. The V segment lost 4 bases and the J segment 14 bases; nucleotides outside the gene matches: 8. The CDR3 DNA sequence: TGCGCCAGCAGCGGGACAGGGGAGTCGGATCTGTTTTTT. Encoded protein: CASSGTGESDLFF.

CDR3 sequence reads: CASSYSGTVYEQYF. The CDR3 DNA reads TGTGCCAGCAGTTACTCAGGGACAGTCTACGAGCAGTACTTC. This chain joins TRBV6-2 or TRBV6-3 and TRBJ2-7; TRBD1 agrees at 7 bases. This CDR3 region has 14 residues. Germline V CDR1 and CDR2: MNHEY, SVGEGT. J was trimmed by 3 bases and V by 0 bases; bases with no gene match: 2.

Here the CDR3 DNA reads TGCGCCAGCAGCCAAGCGTCGGGACAGGGAAGCTATGGCTACACCTTC. This codes for CASSQASGQGSYGYTF. The rearrangement joins TRBV4-3 to TRBJ1-2; 9 bases are a match to TRBD1. The CDR3 length is 16 residues. Germline V gene data show CDR1 as LGHNA and CDR2 as YSLEER. Trimming at V came to 1 base and at J to 4 bases, leaving 7 bases not matched to a gene.

This clone has a handful of counts. The chain uses TRBV7-2 and TRBJ2-5; 7 nucleotides agree with TRBD2. V dropped 7 bases and J dropped 2; count of bases not matched to a gene: 7. Germline values: CDR1 SGHTA, CDR2 FQGNSA. There are 14 residues in the CDR3. CDR3 residues: CASTWGGWQETQYF. DNA for the CDR3: TGTGCCAGCACCTGGGGAGGGTGGCAAGAGACCCAGTACTTC.

The rearrangement links TRBV28 to TRBJ1-3; the match to TRBD1 covers 9 bases. CDR1 and CDR2 (germline): MDHEN, SYDVKM. V lost 1 base to trimming and J lost 9 bases; unmatched junction nucleotides: 19. The CDR3 runs to 19 residues. The chain's CDR3 is CASSLLPGQGFLGKGTIYF. CDR3 coding DNA: TGTGCCAGCAGTTTATTACCGGGACAGGGCTTTCTCGGTAAAGGCACCATATATTTT.

V usage is TRBV19 and J usage is TRBJ2-3; TRBD2 matches 13 bases. The length of the CDR3 is 16 residues. V lost 7 bases, J lost 2 bases, and 6 bases stayed unmatched. From germline, CDR1 is LNHDA and CDR2 SQIVND (reference sequence). The CDR3 DNA sequence: TGTGCCAGTAACAGACTAGCGGGAGGCCTCACAGATACGCAGTATTTT. Its protein is CASNRLAGGLTDTQYF.

The genes are TRBV6-4 and TRBJ2-1, with 7 bases fitting TRBD2. Germline CDR1 MRHNA, CDR2 SNTAGT. The trim removed 6 bases at V and 0 bases at J, leaving 8 bases unmatched. The CDR3 length is 16 residues. This CDR3 reads CASSDDIAGSYNEQFF. DNA for the CDR3: TGTGCCAGCAGCGACGATATAGCGGGCTCCTACAATGAGCAGTTCTTC.

In its sample, this clone was seen once. This chain joins TRBV29-1 and TRBJ1-1; weak D call: TRBD1 (5 bases). Germline V gene sequence: CDR1 SQVTM, CDR2 ANQGSEA. Trimming pared 2 bases from V and 6 bases from J, leaving 19 bases between. The length of the CDR3 is 15 residues. The CDR3 DNA follows: TGCAGCGTTGAAACTTCCGGGACTCGGGGCCCTGAAGCTTTCTTT. This translates into CSVETSGTRGPEAFF. The full variable domain, rest sourced from reference TRBV29-1 and TRBJ1-1, is SAVISQKPSRDICQRGTSLTIQCQVDSQVTMMFWYRQQPGQSLTLIATANQGSEATYESGFVIDKFPISRPNLTFSTLTVSNMSPEDSSIYLCSVETSGTRGPEAFFGQGTRLTVV.

The genes are TRBV28 and TRBJ1-2; 8 bases are shared with TRBD1. This CDR3 spans 14 amino acids. Unmatched junction bases numbered 7, after V lost 6 bases and J lost 4 bases. The germline CDR1 and CDR2 sequences are MDHEN and SYDVKM. CDR3 nucleotide sequence: TGTGCCAGCAGCCTACAGGGGGTGAGCTATGGCTACACCTTC. Its translation is CASSLQGVSYGYTF.

The J gene is TRBJ2-2, the V gene TRBV29-1; 7 nucleotides match TRBD2. Germline V gives CDR1 SQVTM, CDR2 ANQGSEA. Trimming at V came to 1 base and at J to 2 bases, leaving 4 bases not matched to a gene. CDR3 length: 15 amino acids. CDR3 sequence reads: CSVEGLAENTGELFF. The CDR3 DNA follows: TGCAGCGTTGAAGGCCTAGCGGAAAACACCGGGGAGCTGTTTTTT.

V gene TRBV4-3 combines with J gene TRBJ2-1, with 7 bases lining up with TRBD2. This CDR3 spans 16 amino acids. V lost 1 base, J lost 6 bases, and 9 bases stayed unmatched. CDR1 LGHNA and CDR2 YSLEER come from the germline V gene. CDR3 loop: CASSQVGAGVSNEQFF. The CDR3 region has the DNA TGCGCCAGCAGCCAAGTTGGGGCGGGAGTAAGCAATGAGCAGTTCTTC.